These T cell receptor beta chains were read from a single sample in a study of pediatric ulcerative colitis. Clones were sequenced by immunoSEQ multiplex PCR, and TCRdb holds only the in-frame ones, with some missing. The table shows some 57,000 clones, with 85% to 90% occurring only once. What was sequenced was blood. Receptors originate from a boy aged 10-17 years who was a control in a study of pediatric ulcerative colitis. Each CDR3 is given with its conserved first and last residue. A D gene is named only where the DNA matches it firmly. Clone size is shown for a subset of rows, as once, few, many or a class of expanded clone.

J gene | D gene | clone size | V gene | CDR3 protein | CDR3 DNA
TRBJ2-7 | TRBD1 | - | TRBV30 | CAWTWTGGEQYF | TGTGCCTGGACGTGGACAGGGGGCGAGCAGTACTTC
TRBJ1-2 | - | few | TRBV4-3 | CASSQDEAGPYGYTF | TGCGCCAGCAGCCAAGACGAGGCAGGGCCCTATGGCTACACCTTC
TRBJ2-2 | TRBD1 | - | TRBV6-5 | CASRTGGRTGELFF | TGTGCCAGCAGAACAGGGGGTCGGACCGGGGAGCTGTTTTTT
TRBJ2-7 | - | - | TRBV6-1 | CASSEADTRGVLTDHRYKEQYF | TGTGCCAGCAGTGAAGCCGACACGAGGGGAGTATTGACTGACCATCGGTATAAAGAGCAGTACTTC
TRBJ2-1 | - | - | TRBV7-2 | CASSYLNGTSRDYNEQFF | TGTGCCAGCAGCTACCTAAATGGGACCTCACGAGACTACAATGAGCAGTTCTTC
TRBJ1-1 | TRBD1 | - | TRBV19 | CASSMGAGGYTEAFF | TGTGCCAGTAGTATGGGGGCAGGGGGCTACACTGAAGCTTTCTTT
TRBJ1-2 | - | few | TRBV19 | CASSTRGYGYTF | TGTGCCAGTAGTACGAGGGGCTATGGCTACACCTTC
TRBJ2-3 | - | - | TRBV11-2 | CASSLDLEGTDTQYF | TGTGCCAGCAGCTTAGATCTTGAGGGCACAGATACGCAGTATTTT
TRBJ1-1 | - | few | TRBV18 | CASSPSWTEAFF | TGTGCCAGCTCACCGTCGTGGACTGAAGCTTTCTTT
TRBJ1-1 | TRBD1 | - | TRBV10-3 | CASRTGEDTEAFF | TGTGCCTCACGGACAGGGGAGGACACTGAAGCTTTCTTT
TRBJ2-7 | - | - | TRBV19 | CASSQTGSGEQYF | TGTGCCAGTAGTCAAACAGGTTCGGGCGAGCAGTACTTC
TRBJ2-7 | - | - | TRBV5-6 | CASSLGHTTYEQYF | TGTGCCAGCAGCTTGGGACACACTACCTACGAGCAGTACTTC
TRBJ2-7 | TRBD1 | - | TRBV14 | CASSHGQGAKQYF | TGTGCCAGCAGCCATGGACAGGGGGCCAAGCAGTACTTC
TRBJ2-1 | - | - | TRBV4-2 | CASSQDEGITGLDEQFF | TGTGCCAGCAGCCAAGACGAAGGGATTACCGGGTTAGATGAGCAGTTCTTC
TRBJ1-4 | - | - | TRBV18 | CASSPGDGYEKLFF | TGTGCCAGCTCACCCGGGGACGGTTATGAAAAACTGTTTTTT
TRBJ2-7 | - | - | TRBV19 | CASSIGGRTVTYEQYF | TGTGCCAGTAGTATAGGGGGTAGGACTGTCACCTACGAGCAGTACTTC
TRBJ2-1 | TRBD1 | - | TRBV12-5 | CASGLSPRQGANEQFF | TGTGCTAGTGGTTTGTCCCCCCGACAGGGGGCAAATGAGCAGTTCTTC
TRBJ2-7 | - | - | TRBV4-1 | CASSQVGLLAEQYF | TGCGCCAGCAGCCAAGTAGGTCTGCTGGCCGAGCAGTACTTC
TRBJ1-1 | - | - | TRBV6-5 | CASSREESTEAFF | TGTGCCAGCAGCAGGGAAGAGAGCACTGAAGCTTTCTTT
TRBJ2-1 | TRBD2 | - | TRBV4-3 | CASSQQLAGGPGEQFF | TGCGCCAGCAGCCAACAACTAGCGGGGGGGCCGGGTGAGCAGTTCTTC
TRBJ1-2 | TRBD1 | - | TRBV7-3 | CASSLTATGGYGYTF | TGTGCCAGCAGCTTAACTGCGACAGGGGGCTATGGCTACACCTTC
TRBJ1-5 | - | - | TRBV19 | CASTHLQGEVGQPQHF | TGTGCCAGTACTCACCTGCAAGGGGAAGTAGGTCAGCCCCAGCATTTT
TRBJ2-7 | TRBD1 | - | TRBV19 | CASSIETGGRGSYEQYF | TGTGCCAGTAGTATAGAAACAGGGGGCAGGGGATCCTACGAGCAGTACTTC
TRBJ2-7 | TRBD2 | - | TRBV4-2 | CASSQLTSAKYEQYF | TGTGCCAGCAGCCAGCTGACTAGCGCCAAATACGAGCAGTACTTC
TRBJ1-1 | - | - | TRBV30 | CAWRVGRTEAFF | TGTGCCTGGAGAGTGGGCCGCACTGAAGCTTTCTTT
TRBJ1-4 | - | - | TRBV7-9 | CASSLTHEKLFF | TGTGCCAGCAGCTTAACCCATGAAAAACTGTTTTTT
TRBJ2-1 | TRBD2 | - | TRBV6-4 | CASSPPVQRGGSYNEQFF | TGTGCCAGCAGTCCCCCGGTCCAGCGGGGGGGCTCCTACAATGAGCAGTTCTTC
TRBJ1-1 | TRBD1 | - | TRBV4-3 | CASSQGGGQADEAFF | TGCGCCAGCAGCCAAGGGGGGGGACAGGCTGATGAAGCTTTCTTT
TRBJ2-3 | TRBD1 | once | TRBV5-4 | CASSWRKTGENTQYF | TGTGCCAGCAGCTGGAGGAAAACAGGGGAGAATACGCAGTATTTT
TRBJ1-4 | - | - | TRBV19 | CASSIDREGPYQKLFF | TGTGCCAGTAGTATAGATCGGGAGGGACCGTACCAGAAACTGTTTTTT
TRBJ1-5 | TRBD1 | - | TRBV4-2 | CASSQEGGGWGQPQHF | TGTGCCAGCAGCCAGGAAGGAGGGGGCTGGGGTCAGCCCCAGCATTTT
TRBJ2-1 | TRBD2 | - | TRBV5-6 | CASSSGRRGTWDEQFF | TGTGCCAGCAGCTCGGGACGGCGGGGGACTTGGGATGAGCAGTTCTTC
TRBJ1-2 | TRBD1 | - | TRBV28 | CASSSRGLGYGYTF | TGTGCCAGCAGTTCCAGGGGGCTCGGCTATGGCTACACCTTC
TRBJ2-2 | TRBD1 | - | TRBV5-1 | CASSTGTGYTGELFF | TGCGCCAGCAGCACCGGGACAGGGTATACCGGGGAGCTGTTTTTT
TRBJ2-2 | TRBD2 | - | TRBV7-9 | CASSLSPTSSGGELFF | TGTGCCAGCAGCCTGAGCCCGACTAGCTCGGGCGGGGAGCTGTTTTTT
TRBJ2-7 | - | - | TRBV6-1 | CAGRGGNSYEQYF | TGTGCCGGCCGTGGGGGGAACTCCTACGAGCAGTACTTC
TRBJ1-5 | - | - | TRBV5-1 | CASKGRGRVEGNQPQHF | TGCGCCAGCAAAGGTCGGGGCAGGGTTGAGGGCAATCAGCCCCAGCATTTT